This T cell receptor beta chain was identified during a study of T cell responses to AZD1222 COVID-19 vaccine. Background on the study: The analysis combined second doses at about 4 or about 12 weeks.

Measured with immunoSEQ multiplex PCR; TCRdb has only the in-frame clones, and not every one. Found here are about 100,000 clones, roughly 90% of them singletons; the top ten hold about 6.6%. This clone was seen only a few times. Its antigen is currently unknown. Overall study results and limits: Samples come after the peak T cell response, not at day 14.

Germline CDR1 and CDR2: SEHNR and FQNEAQ (reference sequence). The CDR3 covers 15 residues. V gave up 3 bases and J gave up 3 bases; unmatched junction bases: 5. The chain links TRBV7-9 to TRBJ2-3; TRBD2 matches at 8 bases. Sequenced material: peripheral blood, taken on day 0 of AZD1222 vaccination. The clonotype was recovered from an adult in good health. CDR3 in amino acids: CASSFAAGETDTQYF. Written as DNA, the CDR3 is TGTGCCAGCAGCTTTGCAGCGGGAGAGACAGATACGCAGTATTTT.